The following is a TCR beta chain sequence with its context. Sequence at one end of the junction differs from germline and may be a read error. Per the germline V gene, CDR1 is DFQATT and CDR2 is SNEGSKA (reference sequence). There are 13 residues in the CDR3. The sample belongs to a study of prognosis after radiotherapy for stage I lung cancer. Study summary: Adenocarcinoma occurred in roughly 11 patients and squamous cell carcinoma in several.

Multiplex PCR, run in two rounds, amplified TCR beta CDR3 from genomic DNA. The first PCR round targeted every TRBV and TRBJ gene with specific primers. TCRdb ran MiXCR on the multiplex PCR reads and lists one entry per CDR3 protein. The data show roughly 13,000 distinct CDR3 sequences, 25% to 40% seen once. The sample here was PBMCs, taken before or after stereotactic body radiation therapy (not recorded which). The gene calls are TRBV20-1 and TRBJ1-6, with TRBD1 matching 7 bases. The sequence came from a donor of 50 years or more with non-small cell lung cancer. CDR3 loop: CSAKGAWDSHLHF. CDR3 nucleotide sequence: TGCAGTGCCAAGGGGGCTTGGGATTCACACCTCCACTTT.